Each of the 31 T cell receptor beta chains below was sequenced from the same sample in a study of cytomegalovirus exposure and HLA in healthy donors. Primers for the PCR totalled 60 Vbeta and 13 Jbeta. This table comes from immunoSEQ multiplex PCR, and its TCRdb copy is limited to in-frame clones, with some not included. Among about 140,000 clones listed, roughly four fifths were seen once. Sequencing input: PBMCs. The receptors derive from a man between 18 and 35 years old in good health and CMV-seropositive.

V gene TRBV27 combines with J gene TRBJ2-7; 7 bases match TRBD2. The CDR3 spans 13 residues. Germline values: CDR1 MNHEY, CDR2 SMNVEV (reference sequence). V shed 6 bases, J shed 1 base, and the junction held 3 bases outside the gene matches. The CDR3 region is CASRREQSYEQYF. CDR3 nucleotide sequence: TGTGCCAGCAGGCGGGAGCAGTCCTACGAGCAGTACTTC.

The gene calls are TRBV14 and TRBJ1-2; D call uncertain. Germline V gene sequence: CDR1 SGHDN, CDR2 FVKESK. This CDR3 is 13 amino acids long. V gave up 0 bases and J gave up 6 bases, with 8 bases separating them. This chain's CDR3 is CASSQDLTHGYTF. As DNA, the CDR3 is TGTGCCAGCAGCCAAGATCTAACCCATGGCTACACCTTC.

The chain carries TRBV6-1 and TRBJ1-2, with D perhaps TRBD1 (5 bases). The V end lost 6 bases, the J end lost 5 bases, and 19 bases lay between the germline ends. CDR1 MNHNS and CDR2 SASEGT come from the germline V gene. The CDR3 covers 15 residues. The CDR3 spells CASRIRDSRPYGYTF. As DNA, the CDR3 is TGTGCCAGCAGAATAAGGGACTCTCGTCCTTATGGCTACACCTTC.

The chain carries TRBV6-1 and TRBJ2-6; no clear D. With 7 bases removed from V and 5 bases from J, the gap between germline ends came to 12 bases. The CDR3 runs to 14 residues. Germline CDR1 is MNHNS and CDR2 is SASEGT. The CDR3 nucleotides are TGTGCCAGCACCGTATTTTCTAGGGCCAACGTCCTGACTTTC. Protein: CASTVFSRANVLTF.

CDR3 coding DNA: TGTGCCAGCAGCAAAAGGCCCGGGGGGTGGGGATATAGCAATCAGCCCCAGCATTTT. It yields the protein CASSKRPGGWGYSNQPQHF. This chain uses TRBV21-1 with TRBJ1-5. TRBV21-1 is a recognized pseudogene. The CDR3 is 19 amino acids.

CDR3 nucleotide sequence: TGTGCCACCAGCAGATTCCCCCCGAGGGAAGCGGACACTGAAGCTTTCTTT. Its protein product is CATSRFPPREADTEAFF. J is TRBJ1-1 and V is TRBV15; no firm D call. Germline loops: CDR1 LNHNV, CDR2 YYDKDF (reference sequence). V dropped 2 bases and J dropped 3 bases, with 19 bases sitting between them. This CDR3 contains 17 residues.

The CDR3 sequence is CASLKGGQGPFEQYF. The CDR3 DNA sequence: TGTGCCAGCCTCAAAGGGGGACAGGGGCCGTTCGAGCAGTACTTC. This chain uses TRBV6-1 with TRBJ2-7; 10 bases align to TRBD1. There are 15 residues in the CDR3. The J segment lost 6 bases and the V segment lost 8 bases, leaving 13 bases of the junction unmatched. Germline loops: CDR1 MNHNS, CDR2 SASEGT.

The rearrangement uses TRBV6-5 and TRBJ2-7; 8 nucleotides line up with TRBD2. Trimming removed 7 bases from V and 3 bases from J; junction bases left unmatched: 8. The CDR3 is made up of 14 amino acids. Germline V CDR1 and CDR2: MNHEY, SVGAGI. The CDR3 loop is CASTRPGGYYEQYF. The CDR3 DNA reads as TGTGCCAGCACCCGACCGGGAGGGTACTACGAGCAGTACTTC.

The rearrangement links TRBV6-5 to TRBJ2-1; possible D gene TRBD2, 6 bases. This CDR3 has 13 amino acids. The V gene lost 6 bases and the J gene lost 5 bases, with 11 bases spanning the gap. Germline V gene lookup returns CDR1 MNHEY and CDR2 SVGAGI. CDR3 loop: CASSEEGNNEQFF. The CDR3 DNA sequence: TGTGCCAGCAGCGAGGAGGGTAACAATGAGCAGTTCTTC.

This clone was seen only once. The V and J genes are TRBV28 and TRBJ1-4; perhaps TRBD1 as D (5 bases). CDR1 and CDR2 from the germline V gene are MDHEN and SYDVKM. V lost 8 bases, J lost 12 bases, and 16 bases lay in between. This CDR3 contains 12 residues. CDR3 bases: TGTGCCAGCCGCGGGGCGGCCTTACAACTGTTTTTT. This codes for CASRGAALQLFF.

This clone has only one observation. This rearrangement joins TRBV18 to TRBJ1-1, with 7 bases fitting TRBD1. Germline V gene data show CDR1 as KGHSH and CDR2 as LQKENI. V lost 6 bases, J lost 3 bases, and 7 bases stayed unmatched. The CDR3 is 14 residues long. The CDR3 protein is CASSQGGRDTEAFF. Written as DNA, the CDR3 is TGTGCCAGCTCTCAAGGGGGCCGGGACACTGAAGCTTTCTTT.

The chain has TRBV10-3 and TRBJ2-5, with TRBD1 identical over 11 bases. CDR3 length equals 15 residues. The germline V gene has CDR1 ENHRY and CDR2 SYGVKD. The V gene end was trimmed by 6 bases and the J gene end by 2 bases; junction bases not matched to a gene: 5. The CDR3 sequence: CAISPGTGGQETQYF. Written as DNA, the CDR3 is TGTGCCATCAGCCCCGGGACAGGGGGGCAAGAGACCCAGTACTTC.

Here the CDR3 reads CASRYSSGGPFVDEQFF. Written as DNA, the CDR3 is TGCGCCAGCAGATACTCTAGCGGAGGGCCTTTCGTCGATGAGCAGTTCTTC. This rearrangement joins TRBV4-1 to TRBJ2-1; 7 nucleotides line up with TRBD2. The CDR3 runs to 17 residues. The junction had 19 bases not matched to a gene; V was cut back by 6 bases and J by 8 bases. Germline V lookup: CDR1 MGHRA, CDR2 YSYEKL.

The V gene is TRBV5-1, the J gene TRBJ1-6; perhaps TRBD1 as D (6 bases). V shed 0 bases and J shed 9 bases, with 16 bases lying between them. Germline CDR1 is SGHRS and CDR2 is YFSETQ. This CDR3 has 16 residues. CDR3 protein: CASSLGVGASISPLHF. The CDR3 nucleotides read TGCGCCAGCAGCTTGGGGGTGGGGGCCTCGATTTCACCCCTCCACTTT.

This clone was picked up a small number of times. This rearrangement joins TRBV7-6 to TRBJ2-1; tentative D call: TRBD2 (5 bases). From germline, CDR1 is SGHVS and CDR2 FNYEAQ. The CDR3 contains 16 residues. Trimming pared 5 bases from V and 0 bases from J, leaving 14 bases between. CDR3 nucleotides: TGTGCCAGCAGCCTAGATGGGAGCAACTCCTACAATGAGCAGTTCTTC. Its translation is CASSLDGSNSYNEQFF.

This clone was observed once. The gene calls are TRBV20-1 and TRBJ2-3; D is unclear. This CDR3 spans 11 amino acids. The V gene's germline CDR1 is DFQATT and CDR2 SNEGSKA (reference sequence). Deletions cut 7 bases from V and 7 bases from J, with 12 bases between. CDR3 loop: CSGQDQYTQYF. The CDR3 region has the DNA TGCAGTGGCCAGGATCAATATACGCAGTATTTT.

There are a few counts of this clone. J is TRBJ1-2 and V is TRBV10-2; maybe TRBD1 (6 bases). This CDR3 is built from 17 residues. CDR1 WSHSY and CDR2 SAAADI come from the germline V gene. V lost 4 bases and J lost 8, with 26 bases in between. In DNA form, the CDR3 reads TGCGCCAGCAGTGCCCTGAAGGGGGGGTATCGGGCATGGGGCTACACCTTC. Protein sequence: CASSALKGGYRAWGYTF.

The chain links TRBV30 to TRBJ1-2; TRBD1 agrees at 12 bases. J gave up 6 bases and V 2 bases, and 4 bases lay outside the gene matches. From germline, CDR1 is GTSNPN and CDR2 SVGIG (reference sequence). The CDR3 is made up of 14 amino acids. CDR3 region: CAWSIWDRGHGYTF. Here the CDR3 DNA reads TGTGCCTGGAGTATCTGGGACAGGGGGCATGGCTACACCTTC.

The chain couples TRBV9 to TRBJ2-3; D is unclear. Germline CDR1 reads SGDLS; CDR2 reads YYNGEE. This CDR3 is 13 amino acids long. V dropped 2 bases and J dropped 1 base, with 5 bases sitting between them. CDR3 amino acids: CASSVPGTDTQYF. The CDR3 DNA reads as TGTGCCAGCAGCGTCCCCGGCACAGATACGCAGTATTTT.

V and J are TRBV29-1 and TRBJ2-7; D is possibly TRBD2 (6 bases). With 3 bases removed from V and 7 bases from J, the gap between germline ends came to 19 bases. The CDR3 runs 14 residues. The germline gives CDR1 SQVTM, CDR2 ANQGSEA. The CDR3 region has the DNA TGCAGCGTTGATCGTGGAGGGGAAGACGGGGAGCAGTACTTC. Residues: CSVDRGGEDGEQYF.

The rearrangement uses TRBV4-1 and TRBJ1-2; D gene ambiguous. Trimming took 2 bases from V and 3 from J, leaving 10 bases between them. This CDR3 spans 14 amino acids. The germline CDR1 and CDR2 sequences are MGHRA and YSYEKL. The CDR3, as DNA: TGCGCCAGCAGCCAATCTACAGACGACTATGGCTACACCTTC. This sequence encodes CASSQSTDDYGYTF.

The chain combines TRBV10-1 with TRBJ2-7, with 7 nucleotides matching TRBD1. V shed 4 bases and J 2 bases; nucleotides not matched to a gene: 5. There are 14 residues in the CDR3. CDR1 is WNHNN, CDR2 SYGVQD, per germline (reference sequence). The CDR3 DNA is TGCGCCAGCAGTGCGCCGGGACAGACCTACGAGCAGTACTTC. As protein: CASSAPGQTYEQYF.

V and J are TRBV6-6 and TRBJ2-4, with D possibly matching TRBD1 (6 bases). Trimming cost V 0 bases and J 7 bases, with 13 bases left between them. The CDR3 runs 15 residues. Germline V gene sequence: CDR1 MNHNY, CDR2 SVGAGI (reference sequence). As DNA, the CDR3 is TGTGCCAGCAGTTACTCGAAGATCACAGGGAACATTCAGTACTTC. It encodes CASSYSKITGNIQYF.

This chain connects TRBV28 to TRBJ1-3; tentatively, D is TRBD1 (6 bases). CDR1 is MDHEN and CDR2 is SYDVKM in the germline V gene. CDR3 length equals 15 residues. The V and J ends lost 5 bases and 1 base respectively, with 12 bases between them. The CDR3 loop reads CASSPGEFSGNTIYF. The DNA for the CDR3 is TGTGCCAGCAGTCCAGGGGAGTTTTCTGGAAACACCATATATTTT.

This chain joins TRBV4-1 and TRBJ2-5, with unresolved D. Germline values: CDR1 MGHRA, CDR2 YSYEKL. V lost 2 bases, J lost 4 bases, and 11 bases lay in between. This CDR3 is 14 amino acids long. DNA of the CDR3: TGCGCCAGCAGCCAAAGTAGCCGGAGAGAGACCCAGTACTTC. This encodes CASSQSSRRETQYF.

The chain recombines TRBV28 with TRBJ2-7; D is ambiguous. This CDR3 has 12 amino acids. The germline gives CDR1 MDHEN, CDR2 SYDVKM. V was cut by 10 bases and J by 2 bases, with 12 bases left in between. As DNA, the CDR3 is TGTGCCACTTTCGACAAGGCCTACGAGCAGTACTTC. This translates into CATFDKAYEQYF.

V is TRBV11-2 and J is TRBJ1-5; no reliable D call. V dropped 1 base and J dropped 4 bases, with 8 bases sitting between them. This CDR3 comprises 14 residues. The germline CDR1 and CDR2 sequences are SGHAT and FQNNGV. CDR3: CASSLGPFNQPQHF. The DNA of the CDR3 is TGTGCCAGCAGCTTAGGTCCCTTTAATCAGCCCCAGCATTTT.

Only a few counts were recorded for this clone. The rearrangement joins TRBV6-5 to TRBJ1-3; TRBD1 agrees at 8 bases. Trimming cost V 6 bases and J 2 bases; bases outside gene matches: 3. The length of the CDR3 is 14 residues. The germline CDR1 and CDR2 sequences are MNHEY and SVGAGI. CDR3 sequence reads: CASRGQGAGNTIYF. In DNA form, the CDR3 reads TGTGCCAGCAGAGGACAGGGTGCTGGAAACACCATATATTTT.

The chain carries TRBV30 and TRBJ2-7; weak D call: TRBD1 (5 bases). The CDR3 is made up of 12 amino acids. V lost 0 bases to trimming and J lost 3 bases, with 6 bases between them. Germline V gene lookup returns CDR1 GTSNPN and CDR2 SVGIG (reference sequence). The CDR3, as DNA: TGTGCCTGGAGTGTCCAGGGCTACGAGCAGTACTTC. Amino acid sequence: CAWSVQGYEQYF.

This chain joins TRBV9 and TRBJ2-3, with a tentative D call TRBD2 (5 bases). The CDR3 is 15 amino acids. Per the germline V gene, CDR1 is SGDLS and CDR2 is YYNGEE. The V and J ends lost 0 bases and 0 bases respectively, with 8 bases between them. The CDR3 DNA reads as TGTGCCAGCAGCGTAGAGGGCGGGAGCACAGATACGCAGTATTTT. It encodes CASSVEGGSTDTQYF.

CDR3 in amino acids: CASSYGVAGGPGEQYF. The CDR3 DNA reads TGTGCCAGCAGTTACGGGGTAGCGGGAGGCCCCGGGGAGCAGTACTTC. V and J are TRBV6-6 and TRBJ2-7; the match to TRBD2 covers 10 bases. The CDR3 length is 16 residues. The germline CDR1 and CDR2 sequences are MNHNY and SVGAGI (reference sequence). With V trimmed by 2 bases and J by 7 bases, 11 bases remained unmatched.